The TCR beta chain described here comes from a study of beta chain features in type 1 diabetes. Study-level findings and limits: In cDNA sequencing, cells with high TCR expression could be over-represented.

Sequenced material consisted of expressed TCRB transcripts (all of the isolated RNA was reverse transcribed). Some clones are missing from TCRdb's copy, which holds only in-frame ones; the method was immunoSEQ multiplex PCR. Of hundreds of thousands of clones in the sample, 25% to 35% were seen once. V was cut by 6 bases and J by 0 bases, with 11 bases left in between. The germline V gene encodes CDR1 SEHNR and CDR2 FQNEAQ (reference sequence). The CDR3 covers 14 residues. To note about this clone: Its antigen remains unknown. This sample also contains other DNA sequences that code for the same CDR3.

The clonotype originates from a man aged 18 to 30 in good health. The rearrangement links TRBV7-9 to TRBJ2-5; perhaps D is TRBD1 or TRBD2 (5 bases each). The sample taken for sequencing was naive CD4+ T cells from blood. Written as DNA, the CDR3 is TGTGCCAGCAGTTTAATGGGGGACCAAGAGACCCAGTACTTC. Translating it yields CASSLMGDQETQYF.